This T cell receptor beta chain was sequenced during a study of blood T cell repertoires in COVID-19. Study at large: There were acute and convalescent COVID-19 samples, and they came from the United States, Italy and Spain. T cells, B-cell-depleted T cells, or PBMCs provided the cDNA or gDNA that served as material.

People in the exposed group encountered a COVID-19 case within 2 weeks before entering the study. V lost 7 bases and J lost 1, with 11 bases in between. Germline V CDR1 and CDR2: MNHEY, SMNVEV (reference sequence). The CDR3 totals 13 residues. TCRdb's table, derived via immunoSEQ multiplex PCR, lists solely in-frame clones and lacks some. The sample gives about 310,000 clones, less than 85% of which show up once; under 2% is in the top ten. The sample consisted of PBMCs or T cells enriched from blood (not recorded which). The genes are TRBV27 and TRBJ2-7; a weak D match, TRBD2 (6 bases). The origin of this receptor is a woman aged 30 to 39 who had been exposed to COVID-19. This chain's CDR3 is CASTPGGSYEQYF. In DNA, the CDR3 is TGTGCCAGCACACCCGGGGGTTCCTACGAGCAGTACTTC.